This TCR beta chain was observed in a study of T cell repertoires in cytomegalovirus infection. TCRdb used MiXCR to reprocess the reads, holding one entry per CDR3 protein. Of around 710,000 distinct CDR3 sequences in the sample, 25% to 30% were seen once. Looked up from germline, CDR1 is MGHRA and CDR2 is YSYEKL. J lost 7 bases, V lost 2 bases, and 26 bases had no gene match. CDR3 size: 21 residues. Note on this clonotype: The antigen is unknown.

V is TRBV4-1 and J is TRBJ2-3; 8 bases match TRBD2. Source: cultured CD8+ T cells from PBMCs, taken from culture after CMV antigen stimulation. The receptor was derived from a human donor in good health (CMV status not recorded). Some clones in this sample may be carry-over from other donors' samples. CDR3 protein: CASSQPKPPSGGTKLEYTQYF. The DNA of the CDR3 is TGCGCCAGCAGCCAACCCAAGCCCCCGAGCGGGGGCACCAAATTGGAGTATACGCAGTATTTT.